This TCR beta chain was captured by sequencing in a study of a mutant IDH1 vaccine in newly diagnosed glioma. General study findings and limits: With respect to changes in top peripheral T cell clonotypes, pseudoprogression seemed unrelated.

As for time point: week 47, end of study. The vaccine gave 300 ug of a 20-mer mutant IDH1 peptide subcutaneously per dose. Patients in the study were vaccinated eight times, receiving shots in weeks 1, 3, 5, 7, 11, 15, 19 and 23. Diagnosis in the donors showed new WHO grade 3 or 4 astrocytomas that were IDH1-mutant and ATRX-lost. A note on this clone: Its antigen is currently unknown.

Profiled with immunoSEQ multiplex PCR; TCRdb holds only in-frame clones, not every one. The table includes approximately 84,000 clones, about 81% detected once. V was trimmed by 3 bases and J by 6 bases, leaving 4 bases between them. The CDR3 is 11 residues long. Germline CDR1 reads KGHSH; CDR2 reads LQKENI. The TCR sequence derives from a middle-aged man with glioma. This chain joins TRBV18 and TRBJ2-3; D not certain. The source was PBMCs, collected from a glioma patient whose treatment included an IDH1 peptide vaccine. This CDR3 reads CASSPKDTQYF. In DNA, the CDR3 is TGTGCCAGCTCACCTAAGGATACGCAGTATTTT.